This T cell receptor (beta chain) was sequenced in a study of CD8 T cells in ankylosing spondylitis. A note on this clonotype: Its target is unknown.

Trimming took 0 bases from V and 5 from J; bases not matched to a gene: 6. Germline lookup yields CDR1 SGHRS and CDR2 YFSETQ. The CDR3 has 15 residues. TCRdb re-derived calls from the 5' RACE reads in MiXCR, one entry per CDR3 protein. Among 150,000 or so distinct CDR3 sequences listed, 30% to 40% were seen once. Study findings and constraints: Clones linked to disease, bearing a CD8+ phenotype, were relatively rare in peripheral blood. Past studies reported some motif variants in reactive arthritis synovial fluid and blood.

This receptor was obtained from a male donor with ankylosing spondylitis. Sequenced: synovial fluid, either unsorted or a sorted T cell fraction (not recorded which). This rearrangement joins TRBV5-1 to TRBJ1-1; TRBD1 aligns across 8 bases. The CDR3 protein is CASSLADRVATEAFF. The CDR3 DNA follows: TGCGCCAGCAGCTTGGCGGACAGGGTAGCAACTGAAGCTTTCTTT.